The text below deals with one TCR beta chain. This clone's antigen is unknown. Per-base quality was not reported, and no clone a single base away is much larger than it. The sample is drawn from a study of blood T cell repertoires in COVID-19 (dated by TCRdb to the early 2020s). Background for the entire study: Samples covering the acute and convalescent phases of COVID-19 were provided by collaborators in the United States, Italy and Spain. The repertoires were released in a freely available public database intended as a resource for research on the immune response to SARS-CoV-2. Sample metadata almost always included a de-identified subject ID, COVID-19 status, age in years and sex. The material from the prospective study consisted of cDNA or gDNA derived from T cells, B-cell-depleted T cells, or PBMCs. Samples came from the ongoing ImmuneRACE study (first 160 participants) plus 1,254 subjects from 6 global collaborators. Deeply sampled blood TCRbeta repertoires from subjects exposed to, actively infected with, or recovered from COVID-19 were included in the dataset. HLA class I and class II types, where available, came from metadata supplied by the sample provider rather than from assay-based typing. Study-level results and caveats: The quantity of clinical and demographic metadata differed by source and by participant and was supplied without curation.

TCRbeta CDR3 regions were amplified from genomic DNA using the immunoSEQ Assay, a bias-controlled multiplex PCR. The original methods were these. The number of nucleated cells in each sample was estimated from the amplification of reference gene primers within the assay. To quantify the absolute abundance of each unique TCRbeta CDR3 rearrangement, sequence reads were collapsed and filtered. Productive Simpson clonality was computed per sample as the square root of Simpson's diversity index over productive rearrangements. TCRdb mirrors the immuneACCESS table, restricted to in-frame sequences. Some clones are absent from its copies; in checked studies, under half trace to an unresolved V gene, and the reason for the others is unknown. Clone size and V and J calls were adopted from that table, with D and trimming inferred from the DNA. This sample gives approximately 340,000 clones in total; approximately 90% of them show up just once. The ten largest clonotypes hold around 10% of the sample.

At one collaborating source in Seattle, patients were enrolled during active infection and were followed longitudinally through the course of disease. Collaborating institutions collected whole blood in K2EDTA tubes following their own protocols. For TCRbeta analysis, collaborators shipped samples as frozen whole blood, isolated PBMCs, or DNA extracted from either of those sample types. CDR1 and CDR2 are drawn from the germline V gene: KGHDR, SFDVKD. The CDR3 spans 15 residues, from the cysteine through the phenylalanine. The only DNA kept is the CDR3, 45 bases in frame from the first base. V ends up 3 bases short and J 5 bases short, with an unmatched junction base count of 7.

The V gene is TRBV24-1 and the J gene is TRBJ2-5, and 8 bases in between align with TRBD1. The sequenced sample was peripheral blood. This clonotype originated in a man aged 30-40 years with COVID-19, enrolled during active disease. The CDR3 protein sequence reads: CATSDGQGRRETQYF. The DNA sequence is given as TGTGCCACCAGTGATGGACAGGGACGTCGGGAGACCCAGTACTTC.